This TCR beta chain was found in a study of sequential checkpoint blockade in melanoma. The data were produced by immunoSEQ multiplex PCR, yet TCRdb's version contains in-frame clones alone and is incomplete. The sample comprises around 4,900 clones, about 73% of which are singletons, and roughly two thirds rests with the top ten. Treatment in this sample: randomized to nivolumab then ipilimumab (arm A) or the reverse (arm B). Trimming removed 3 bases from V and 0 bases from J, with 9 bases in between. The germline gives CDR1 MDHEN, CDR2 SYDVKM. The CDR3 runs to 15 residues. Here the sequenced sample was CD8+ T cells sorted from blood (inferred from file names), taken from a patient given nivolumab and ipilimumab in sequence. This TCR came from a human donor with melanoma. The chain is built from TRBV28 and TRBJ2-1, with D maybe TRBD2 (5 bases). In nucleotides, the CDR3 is TGTGCCAGCAGTTTTGGGGAGAGCTCCTACAATGAGCAGTTCTTC. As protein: CASSFGESSYNEQFF.